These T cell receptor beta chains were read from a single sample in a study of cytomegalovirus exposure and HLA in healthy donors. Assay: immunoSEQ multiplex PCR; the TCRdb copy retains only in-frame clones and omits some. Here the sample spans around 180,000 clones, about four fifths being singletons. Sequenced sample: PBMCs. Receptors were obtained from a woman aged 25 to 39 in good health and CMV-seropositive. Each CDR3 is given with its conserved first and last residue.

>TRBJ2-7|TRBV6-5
CASSYNRDRGYEQYF
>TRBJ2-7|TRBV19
CASSTNPGTAFPYEQYF
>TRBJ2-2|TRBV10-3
CAISESTSGRPTGGELFF
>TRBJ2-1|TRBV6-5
CASTPRDTYNEQFF
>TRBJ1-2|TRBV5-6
CASTTTAYGYTF
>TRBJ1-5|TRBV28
CASSASTGTHSNQPQHF
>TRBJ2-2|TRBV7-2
CASSATSGRAPGELFF
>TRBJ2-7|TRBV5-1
CASSPGGTEEYEQYF
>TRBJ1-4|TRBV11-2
CASSSPRSRAEKLFF
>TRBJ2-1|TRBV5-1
CASSDLAGGNNEQFF
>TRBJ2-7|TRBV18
CASSQGAPSLSYEQYF
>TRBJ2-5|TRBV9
CASTPRTGGGGTQETQYF
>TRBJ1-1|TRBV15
CATSRHARQSSNTEAFF
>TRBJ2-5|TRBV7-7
CASSLGEGLAGGQYF
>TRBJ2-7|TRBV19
CASSRGERYEQYF
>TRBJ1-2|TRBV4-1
CASSLRTGYGYTF